Listed below are T cell receptor beta chains from one sample, sequenced in a study of Graves' ophthalmopathy and Graves' hyperthyroidism. TCRdb re-called the multiplex PCR reads with MiXCR, one entry per CDR3 protein. The sample holds 200,000 to 250,000 distinct CDR3 sequences, around 30% seen once. The sample comprised peripheral blood. These receptor sequences come from a man aged 45-65 years with Graves' ophthalmopathy. The CDR3 runs from the conserved cysteine through the conserved F or W. Part of the rows lack a size; the others show once, few, many or a class for expanded clones.

V gene,clone size,CDR3 length,CDR3 protein
TRBV9,many,15,CASSVDGGGDTEAFF
TRBV28,-,18,CASSPIPMAGTGSETQYF
TRBV15,-,13,CATSDRTTDTQYF
TRBV7-3,many,15,CASSFSGQPNTEAFF
TRBV27,many,12,CASSLPFGEQYF
TRBV6-1,-,15,CASSEASGTQETQYF
TRBV2,-,13,CASSEGGRYEQYF
TRBV9,many,13,CASSVQVESPLHF
TRBV12-3/TRBV12-4,-,14,CASGLSGLNTEAFF
TRBV30,-,13,CAWRGEGRETQYF
TRBV20-1,-,11,CSARSEYEQYF
TRBV29-1,many,13,CSVRGKRTYEQYF
TRBV12-3/TRBV12-4,many,14,CASSSKGVGNIQYF
TRBV12-3/TRBV12-4,many,15,CASSLGLAGEYEQYF
TRBV29-1,many,12,CSGRDYSYEQYF
TRBV12-3/TRBV12-4,few,14,CASTKRLGNQPQHF
TRBV15,-,15,CATSRGDRVQETQYF
TRBV14,many,13,CASSQRITGELFF
TRBV7-2,-,15,CASSPTDSDNSPLHF
TRBV2,many,14,CASSEGVLGETQYF
TRBV6-2/TRBV6-3,-,14,CASRSWGEYYGYTF
TRBV12-3/TRBV12-4,-,13,CASSSSGRGEQYF
TRBV7-2,-,15,CASSSFTGSYQPQHF
TRBV4-1,many,17,CASSPSAGRLAKNIQYF
TRBV12-3/TRBV12-4,-,14,CASSLGAGNYGYTF
TRBV6-5,-,17,CASSYSPGAGSAYEQYF
TRBV20-1,many,13,CSASGASVYEQYF
TRBV12-5,-,13,CASGPGQGYGYTF
TRBV15,-,15,CATSRDKMQGTRLGF
TRBV20-1,-,13,CSARDRGKNIQYF
TRBV2,many,14,CASRGQANTGELFF
TRBV6-2/TRBV6-3,many,14,CASSYPTGLRGYTF
TRBV28,many,17,CASSFSGYFSYHTPQHF
TRBV5-1,many,15,CASSLVAGGTGELFF
TRBV3-1,-,14,CASSQQTGQETQYF
TRBV28,many,14,CASTTGQLNTEAFF
TRBV27,-,15,CASSLDLGNPYGYTF
TRBV28,-,14,CASNLKQGAQPQHF
TRBV7-3,once,15,CASSETTPNTGELFF
TRBV28,many,14,CASSPADGPYEQYF
TRBV12-3/TRBV12-4,-,14,CASSLTGGQYEQYF
TRBV27,many,14,CASLTFAPTYEQYF
TRBV5-1,many,16,CASSGGQELAKNIQYF